This T cell receptor (beta chain) was profiled in a study of control samples from healthy donors and cancer patients. Clones were read by immunoSEQ multiplex PCR, and TCRdb kept only the in-frame ones, dropping some. In the table there are about 120,000 clones, around 89% of which are singletons. V lost 0 bases, J lost 2 bases, and 9 bases lay in between. CDR1 SGHNT and CDR2 YYREEE come from the germline V gene (reference sequence). The CDR3 contains 15 residues. Material: blood. This chain connects TRBV5-4 to TRBJ2-1; possibly TRBD1 or TRBD2 for D (5 bases each). This receptor was obtained from a man aged 35 to 55 in good health. The CDR3 DNA sequence: TGTGCCAGCAGCTTGGAGGGACGCGCCTACAATGAGCAGTTCTTC. It translates to CASSLEGRAYNEQFF.